Below, 5 T cell receptor beta chains from the same sample are listed, as sequenced in a study of shared clonotypes between healthy human individuals. Libraries were prepared by immunoSEQ multiplex PCR; TCRdb keeps only in-frame clonotypes and omits some of them. The sample lists about 1.5 million clones, roughly 98% occurring once. The sample was naive CD4+ T cells sorted from blood. Regarding subset: CD45RA+ positively selected. The source is a man in his thirties or forties in good health.

The chain uses TRBV7-6 and TRBJ2-5; D not resolved. Germline V gene data show CDR1 as SGHVS and CDR2 as FNYEAQ. The CDR3 spans 13 residues. The V end was cut by 5 bases, the J end by 7 bases, with 14 bases between. The CDR3 DNA is TGTGCCAGCAGCACGTATTCTCACGGGACCCAGTACTTC. The encoded protein is CASSTYSHGTQYF.

The chain joins TRBV6-5 to TRBJ1-1, with TRBD1 matching 8 bases. This CDR3 is 14 amino acids long. Germline CDR1 and CDR2: MNHEY and SVGAGI. Trimming took 7 bases from V and 1 from J; bases not matched to a gene: 5. The CDR3 DNA follows: TGTGCCAGCACAGGGGGCGCCAGGAACACTGAAGCTTTCTTT. It translates to CASTGGARNTEAFF.

The rearrangement uses TRBV7-2 and TRBJ1-5; a weak D match, TRBD1 (5 bases). CDR3 length: 17 amino acids. The V end was cut by 1 base, the J end by 4 bases, with 17 bases between. Germline V CDR1 and CDR2: SGHTA, FQGNSA. In DNA form, the CDR3 reads TGTGCCAGCAGCTTAGAACTTGGGGCATATCGTAATCAGCCCCAGCATTTT. Amino acid sequence: CASSLELGAYRNQPQHF.

V usage is TRBV5-1 and J usage is TRBJ1-1; D may be TRBD1 (5 bases). Trimming removed 0 bases at V and 0 bases at J, with 12 bases between. The CDR3 is 16 amino acids. From germline, CDR1 is SGHRS and CDR2 YFSETQ. For the CDR3, the DNA is TGCGCCAGCAGCTTGGCCCAGGGTGGGTTGAACACTGAAGCTTTCTTT. This translates into CASSLAQGGLNTEAFF. Full variable domain (missing parts from reference TRBV5-1 and TRBJ1-1): KAGVTQTPRYLIKTRGQQVTLSCSPISGHRSVSWYQQTPGQGLQFLFEYFSETQRNKGNFPGRFSGRQFSNSRSEMNVSTLELGDSALYLCASSLAQGGLNTEAFFGQGTRLTVV.

This chain links TRBV28 with TRBJ1-2; 9 bases map to TRBD1. J gave up 9 bases and V 3 bases, and 8 bases lay outside the gene matches. This CDR3 comprises 14 residues. Germline values: CDR1 MDHEN, CDR2 SYDVKM. CDR3 region: CASSFPGQGFSYTF. The CDR3 region has the DNA TGTGCCAGCAGTTTCCCGGGACAGGGTTTTAGCTACACCTTC.